A single sample is the source of the 18 T cell receptor beta chains below, sequenced in a study of blood T cell repertoires in COVID-19. Clones were sequenced by immunoSEQ multiplex PCR, and TCRdb holds only the in-frame ones, with some missing. The sample holds about 340,000 clones, 80% to 90% seen once. Sequencing was carried out using peripheral blood. The receptors were sampled from a man aged 25-40 years with active or convalescent COVID-19.

As concerns this clone: Other DNA sequences of this sample code for an identical CDR3. V and J are TRBV5-1 and TRBJ2-7, with D perhaps matching TRBD1 (6 bases). Trimming removed 2 bases from V and 4 bases from J, with 7 bases in between. The CDR3 runs to 12 residues. From germline, CDR1 is SGHRS and CDR2 YFSETQ. In nucleotides, the CDR3 is TGCGCCAGCAGCTTAACAGGGTACGAGCAGTACTTC. This codes for CASSLTGYEQYF. The variable domain in full, completed from reference TRBV5-1 and TRBJ2-7, reads KAGVTQTPRYLIKTRGQQVTLSCSPISGHRSVSWYQQTPGQGLQFLFEYFSETQRNKGNFPGRFSGRQFSNSRSEMNVSTLELGDSALYLCASSLTGYEQYFGPGTRLTVT.

V and J are TRBV7-9 and TRBJ1-1, with 9 bases aligning to TRBD1. Germline values: CDR1 SEHNR, CDR2 FQNEAQ (reference sequence). With V trimmed by 6 bases and J by 6 bases, 8 bases remained unmatched. The CDR3 runs 14 residues. The CDR3 loop reads CASRNSDRGAEAFF. CDR3 coding DNA: TGTGCCAGCAGAAATTCGGACAGGGGAGCTGAAGCTTTCTTT.

This chain links TRBV24-1 with TRBJ1-5; D is possibly TRBD1 (6 bases). Germline V gene data show CDR1 as KGHDR and CDR2 as SFDVKD. The V end lost 4 bases, the J end lost 2 bases, and 14 bases lay between the germline ends. The CDR3 has 16 residues. DNA of the CDR3: TGTGCCACCAGTGAAAAAACAGGGTTTCGCAATCAGCCCCAGCATTTT. This codes for CATSEKTGFRNQPQHF.

The V and J genes are TRBV3-1 (or the pseudogene TRBV3-2) and TRBJ1-1; a possible D gene is TRBD1 (6 bases). Germline V gene lookup returns CDR1 LGHDT and CDR2 YNNKEL (reference sequence). V was clipped by 7 bases and J by 5 bases, with 17 bases between them. There are 14 residues in the CDR3. The CDR3, as DNA: TGTGCCAGCACCCCAAGCGAGGGGGGGACTGAAGCTTTCTTT. Protein sequence: CASTPSEGGTEAFF.

This clone was counted between two and nine times. The chain uses TRBV7-6 and TRBJ2-7; tentatively, D is TRBD2 (5 bases). The V end was cut by 1 base, the J end by 6 bases, with 7 bases between. The germline V gene encodes CDR1 SGHVS and CDR2 FNYEAQ. The CDR3 length is 12 residues. CDR3 DNA sequence: TGTGCCAGCAGCTTAGTAGGGAGCGAGCAGTACTTC. This encodes CASSLVGSEQYF.

The chain joins TRBV7-3 to TRBJ2-1, with 7 nucleotides matching TRBD2. Germline CDR1 is SGHTA and CDR2 is FQGTGA. The CDR3 consists of 15 residues. Unmatched junction bases numbered 4, after V lost 5 bases and J lost 0 bases. The CDR3 nucleotides are TGTGCCAGCAGCCCTAGGACTAGCTCCTACAATGAGCAGTTCTTC. Amino acid sequence: CASSPRTSSYNEQFF.

The CDR3 DNA is TGTGCCAGCAGTGAGGCGGGGGTGACTAATGAAAAACTGTTTTTT. Protein: CASSEAGVTNEKLFF. The chain has TRBV2 and TRBJ1-4; tentatively, D is TRBD1 (5 bases). Germline V gives CDR1 SNHLY, CDR2 FYNNEI. This CDR3 comprises 15 residues. V gave up 3 bases and J gave up 2 bases, with 10 bases separating them. Combining the CDR3 with reference TRBV2 and TRBJ1-4 gives the whole variable domain EPEVTQTPSHQVTQMGQEVILRCVPISNHLYFYWYRQILGQKVEFLVSFYNNEISEKSEIFDDQFSVERPDGSNFTLKIRSTKLEDSAMYFCASSEAGVTNEKLFFGSGTQLSVL.

J is TRBJ2-3 and V is TRBV7-2, with 15 bases identical to TRBD2. Germline CDR1 is SGHTA and CDR2 is FQGNSA. CDR3 length: 16 residues. Germline trimming cut 3 bases from V and 4 bases from J; bases unmatched to any gene: 2. CDR3 residues: CASSLGLAGGADTQYF. CDR3 coding DNA: TGTGCCAGCAGCTTGGGACTAGCGGGAGGTGCAGATACGCAGTATTTT.

The gene calls are TRBV19 and TRBJ1-5; tentatively, D is TRBD1 (6 bases). This CDR3 contains 15 residues. Germline values: CDR1 LNHDA, CDR2 SQIVND (reference sequence). Deletions cut 8 bases from V and 0 bases from J, with 14 bases between. DNA for the CDR3: TGTGCCAGTTCTGACAGGCCCTATAGCAATCAGCCCCAGCATTTT. Translation: CASSDRPYSNQPQHF.

The V gene is TRBV12-3 or TRBV12-4, the J gene TRBJ2-1; D might be TRBD2 (5 bases). The CDR3 consists of 13 residues. The V and J ends lost 6 bases and 5 bases respectively, with 11 bases between them. CDR3 sequence reads: CASSGLADNEQFF. In DNA form, the CDR3 reads TGTGCCAGCAGCGGACTGGCAGACAATGAGCAGTTCTTC.

The chain employs TRBV2 and TRBJ2-7, with D unclear. Germline V gene data show CDR1 as SNHLY and CDR2 as FYNNEI. The CDR3 runs 13 residues. Trimming took off 3 bases at V and 2 bases at J, with 8 bases between the two ends. This CDR3 is CASSDSPAYEQYF. CDR3 nucleotide sequence: TGTGCCAGCAGTGACTCTCCCGCCTACGAGCAGTACTTC.

This clone was picked up many times. The CDR3 spells CASSLGDSRSGNTIYF. The CDR3, as DNA: TGCGCCAGCAGCTTGGGGGACAGCCGCTCTGGAAACACCATATATTTT. The chain couples TRBV5-1 to TRBJ1-3; TRBD1 aligns across 7 bases. The J segment lost 0 bases and the V segment lost 0 bases, leaving 3 bases of the junction unmatched. This CDR3 spans 16 amino acids. The V gene's germline CDR1 is SGHRS and CDR2 YFSETQ.

The chain uses TRBV4-2 and TRBJ2-5, with 14 bases that match TRBD2. Trimming at V came to 4 bases and at J to 4 bases, leaving 5 bases not matched to a gene. Germline values: CDR1 LGHNA, CDR2 YNFKEQ. This CDR3 is 16 amino acids long. CDR3: CASSPRLAGGGETQYF. CDR3 DNA sequence: TGTGCCAGCAGCCCACGACTAGCGGGAGGGGGAGAGACCCAGTACTTC.

The V call is TRBV5-6, the J call TRBJ1-2; 8 bases align to TRBD1. With V trimmed by 5 bases and J by 3 bases, 3 bases remained unmatched. This CDR3 has 13 amino acids. Germline loops: CDR1 SGHDT, CDR2 YYEEEE. The CDR3 sequence: CASSLDRDYGYTF. As DNA, the CDR3 is TGTGCCAGCAGTCTGGACAGGGACTATGGCTACACCTTC.

This chain connects TRBV19 to TRBJ2-2; D perhaps matches TRBD2 (5 bases). Trimming took 5 bases from V and 1 from J, leaving 14 bases between them. The length of the CDR3 is 16 residues. Germline CDR1 is LNHDA and CDR2 is SQIVND (reference sequence). CDR3 sequence reads: CASSFTQRRNTGELFF. The DNA for the CDR3 is TGTGCCAGTAGTTTTACACAGCGGAGGAACACCGGGGAGCTGTTTTTT.

Comments on this clone: The same CDR3 arises from other DNA sequences in this sample as well. The rearrangement joins TRBV7-2 to TRBJ2-3; no definite D call. Deletions cut 4 bases from V and 1 base from J, with 9 bases between. The CDR3 sequence is 14 residues long. In germline, CDR1 is SGHTA, CDR2 FQGNSA. The CDR3 coding sequence is TGTGCCAGCAGCTCCTCCAGCGGCACAGATACGCAGTATTTT. Amino acid sequence: CASSSSSGTDTQYF. The variable domain in full, completed from reference TRBV7-2 and TRBJ2-3, reads GAGVSQSPSNKVTEKGKDVELRCDPISGHTALYWYRQSLGQGLEFLIYFQGNSAPDKSGLPSDRFSAERTGGSVSTLTIQRTQQEDSAVYLCASSSSSGTDTQYFGPGTRLTVL.

The table lists this clone with a count of one. V is TRBV5-1 and J is TRBJ2-5, with D perhaps matching TRBD1 (6 bases). CDR1 SGHRS and CDR2 YFSETQ come from the germline V gene. This CDR3 comprises 15 residues. The germline V and J ends were trimmed by 0 bases and 1 base, with 10 bases remaining between them. CDR3 residues: CASSLVGTLQETQYF. The CDR3 region has the DNA TGCGCCAGCAGCTTGGTTGGGACACTCCAAGAGACCCAGTACTTC. The variable domain in full, with the rest retrieved from reference TRBV5-1 and TRBJ2-5, is KAGVTQTPRYLIKTRGQQVTLSCSPISGHRSVSWYQQTPGQGLQFLFEYFSETQRNKGNFPGRFSGRQFSNSRSEMNVSTLELGDSALYLCASSLVGTLQETQYFGPGTRLLVL.

The chain employs TRBV3-1 (or the pseudogene TRBV3-2) and TRBJ1-6, with 11 bases lining up with TRBD1. The J segment lost 3 bases and the V segment lost 0 bases, leaving 4 bases of the junction unmatched. CDR3 length equals 18 residues. The germline CDR1 and CDR2 sequences are LGHDT and YNNKEL (reference sequence). CDR3 protein: CASSQEWGTGGYNSPLHF. The CDR3 DNA follows: TGTGCCAGCAGCCAAGAGTGGGGGACAGGGGGCTATAATTCACCCCTCCACTTT.